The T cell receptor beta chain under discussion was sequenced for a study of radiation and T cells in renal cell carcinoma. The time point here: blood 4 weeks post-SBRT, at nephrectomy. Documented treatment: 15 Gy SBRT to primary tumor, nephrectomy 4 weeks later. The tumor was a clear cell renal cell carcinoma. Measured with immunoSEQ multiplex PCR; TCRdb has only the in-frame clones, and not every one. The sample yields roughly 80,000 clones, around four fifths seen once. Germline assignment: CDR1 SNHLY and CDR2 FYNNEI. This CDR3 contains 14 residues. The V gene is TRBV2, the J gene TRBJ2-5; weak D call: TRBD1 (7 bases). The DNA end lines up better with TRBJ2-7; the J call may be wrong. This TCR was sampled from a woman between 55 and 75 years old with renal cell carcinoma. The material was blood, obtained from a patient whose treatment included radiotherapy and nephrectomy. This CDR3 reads CASSLQGGAYEQYF. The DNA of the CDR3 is TGTGCCAGCAGCCTCCAGGGGGGTGCCTACGAGCAGTACTTC.